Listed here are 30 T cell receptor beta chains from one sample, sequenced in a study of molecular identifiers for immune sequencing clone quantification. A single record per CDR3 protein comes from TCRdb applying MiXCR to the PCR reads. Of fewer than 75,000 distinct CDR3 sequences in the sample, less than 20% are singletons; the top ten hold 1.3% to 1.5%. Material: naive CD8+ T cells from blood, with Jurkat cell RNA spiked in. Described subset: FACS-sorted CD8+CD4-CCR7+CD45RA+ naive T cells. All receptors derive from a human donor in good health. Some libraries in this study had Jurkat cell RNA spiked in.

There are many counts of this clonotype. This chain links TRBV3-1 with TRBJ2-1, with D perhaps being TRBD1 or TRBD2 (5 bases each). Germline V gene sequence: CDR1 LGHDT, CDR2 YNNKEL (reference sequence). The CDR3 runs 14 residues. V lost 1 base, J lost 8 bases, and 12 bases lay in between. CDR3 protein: CASSQGWGTDEQFF. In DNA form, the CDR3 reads TGTGCCAGCAGCCAAGGTTGGGGGACCGATGAGCAGTTCTTC.

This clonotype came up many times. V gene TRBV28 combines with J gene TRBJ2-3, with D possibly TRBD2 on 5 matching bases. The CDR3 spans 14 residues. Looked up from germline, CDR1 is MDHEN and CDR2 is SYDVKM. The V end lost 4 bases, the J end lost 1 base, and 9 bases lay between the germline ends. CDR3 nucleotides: TGTGCCAGCAGTTGGTCCGGGGGCACAGATACGCAGTATTTT. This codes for CASSWSGGTDTQYF.

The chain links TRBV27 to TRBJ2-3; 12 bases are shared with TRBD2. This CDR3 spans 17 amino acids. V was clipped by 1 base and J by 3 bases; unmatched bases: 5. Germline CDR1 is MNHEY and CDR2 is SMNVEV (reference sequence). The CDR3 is CASSLLTSGRVTDTQYF. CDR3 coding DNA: TGTGCCAGCAGTTTATTGACTAGCGGGAGAGTTACAGATACGCAGTATTTT.

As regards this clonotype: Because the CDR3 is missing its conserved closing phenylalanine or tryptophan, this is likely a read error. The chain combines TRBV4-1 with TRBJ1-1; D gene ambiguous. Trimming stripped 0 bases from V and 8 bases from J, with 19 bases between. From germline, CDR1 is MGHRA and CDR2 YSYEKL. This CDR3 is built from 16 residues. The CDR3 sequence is CASSQDTATAPREAFL. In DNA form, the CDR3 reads TGCGCCAGCAGCCAAGATACCGCTACGGCCCCTCGAGAAGCTTTCCTT.

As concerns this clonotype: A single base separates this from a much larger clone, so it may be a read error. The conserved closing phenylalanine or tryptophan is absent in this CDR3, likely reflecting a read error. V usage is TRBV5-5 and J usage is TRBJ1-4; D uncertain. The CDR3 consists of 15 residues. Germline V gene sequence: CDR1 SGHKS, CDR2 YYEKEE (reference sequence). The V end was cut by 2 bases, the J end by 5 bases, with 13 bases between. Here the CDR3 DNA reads TGTGCCAGCAGCTTTTATATCCCAGAAAATGAAAAACTGTTTCTT. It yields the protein CASSFYIPENEKLFL.

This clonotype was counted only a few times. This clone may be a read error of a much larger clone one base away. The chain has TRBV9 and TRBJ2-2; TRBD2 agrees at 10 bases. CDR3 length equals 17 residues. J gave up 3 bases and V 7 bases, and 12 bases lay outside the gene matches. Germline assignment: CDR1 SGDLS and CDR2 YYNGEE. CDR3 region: CASCDLRAGGHTGELFF. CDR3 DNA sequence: TGTGCCAGCTGCGACCTCCGAGCGGGAGGGCACACCGGGGAGCTGTTTTTT.

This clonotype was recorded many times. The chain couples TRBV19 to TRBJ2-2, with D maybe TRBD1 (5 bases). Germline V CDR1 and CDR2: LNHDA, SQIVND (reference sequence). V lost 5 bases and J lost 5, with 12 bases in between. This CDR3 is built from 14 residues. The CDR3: CASSRLQGTGELFF. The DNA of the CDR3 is TGTGCCAGTAGTCGCCTCCAGGGTACCGGGGAGCTGTTTTTT.

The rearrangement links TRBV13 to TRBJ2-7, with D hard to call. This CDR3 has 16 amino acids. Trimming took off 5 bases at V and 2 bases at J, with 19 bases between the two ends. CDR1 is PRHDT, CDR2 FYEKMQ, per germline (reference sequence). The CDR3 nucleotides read TGTGCCAGCAGCCTATCTCGAGGTACAGACCCCTACGAGCAGTACTTC. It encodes CASSLSRGTDPYEQYF.

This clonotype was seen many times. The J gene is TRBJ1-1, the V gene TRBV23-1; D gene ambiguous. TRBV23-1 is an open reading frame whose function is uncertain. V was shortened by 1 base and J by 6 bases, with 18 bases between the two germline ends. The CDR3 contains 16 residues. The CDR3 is CASSQFPGGGSAEAFF. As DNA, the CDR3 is TGCGCCAGCAGTCAATTTCCAGGCGGAGGTTCGGCTGAAGCTTTCTTT.

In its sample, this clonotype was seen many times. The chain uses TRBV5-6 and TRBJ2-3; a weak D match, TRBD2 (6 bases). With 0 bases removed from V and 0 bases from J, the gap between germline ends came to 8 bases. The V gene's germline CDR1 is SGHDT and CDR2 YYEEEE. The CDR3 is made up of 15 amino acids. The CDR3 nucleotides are TGTGCCAGCAGCTTGGTCGGGACTAGCACAGATACGCAGTATTTT. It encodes CASSLVGTSTDTQYF.

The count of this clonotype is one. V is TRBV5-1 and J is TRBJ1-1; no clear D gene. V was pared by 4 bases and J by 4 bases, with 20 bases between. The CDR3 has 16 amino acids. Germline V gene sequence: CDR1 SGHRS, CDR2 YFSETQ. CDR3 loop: CASSTDPGIMSTEAFF. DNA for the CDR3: TGCGCCAGCAGCACAGACCCCGGGATTATGAGCACTGAAGCTTTCTTT.

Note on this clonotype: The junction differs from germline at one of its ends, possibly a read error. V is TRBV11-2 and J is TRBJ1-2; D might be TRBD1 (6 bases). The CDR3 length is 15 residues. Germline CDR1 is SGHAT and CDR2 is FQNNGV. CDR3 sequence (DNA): TGTGCCAGCAGCTTACCCCGGACAGAGCAGGGTGGCTACGCCTTC. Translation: CASSLPRTEQGGYAF.

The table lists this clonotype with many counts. In DNA, the CDR3 is TGTGCCAGCAGTTACGCCCCTGAACTAGCGGGACGCTATACGCAGTATTTT. Residues: CASSYAPELAGRYTQYF. V and J are TRBV6-2 or TRBV6-3 and TRBJ2-3; TRBD2 aligns across 10 bases. V was pared by 2 bases and J by 7 bases, with 12 bases of the junction left unmatched. Germline V lookup: CDR1 MNHEY, CDR2 SVGEGT. CDR3 size: 17 residues.

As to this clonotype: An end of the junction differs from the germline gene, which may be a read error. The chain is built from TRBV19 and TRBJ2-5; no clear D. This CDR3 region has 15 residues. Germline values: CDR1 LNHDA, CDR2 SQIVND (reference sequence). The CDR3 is CAGSIVGGEQETQYF. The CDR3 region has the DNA TGTGCCGGTAGTATAGTTGGCGGAGAACAAGAGACCCAGTACTTC.

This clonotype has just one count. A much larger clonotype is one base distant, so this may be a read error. CDR3 sequence: CAGSLVSNTGELFF. CDR3 bases: TGCGCCGGCAGCTTGGTCAGTAACACCGGGGAGCTGTTTTTT. J is TRBJ2-2 and V is TRBV5-1; no firm D call. The CDR3 runs 14 residues. Germline V gene data show CDR1 as SGHRS and CDR2 as YFSETQ.

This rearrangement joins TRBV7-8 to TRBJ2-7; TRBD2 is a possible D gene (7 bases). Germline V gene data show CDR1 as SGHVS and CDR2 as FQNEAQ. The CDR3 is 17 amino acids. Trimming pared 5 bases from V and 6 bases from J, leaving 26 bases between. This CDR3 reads CASSADGGPETRLEQYF. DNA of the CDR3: TGTGCCAGCAGCGCGGACGGGGGGCCAGAAACTAGGCTCGAGCAGTACTTC.

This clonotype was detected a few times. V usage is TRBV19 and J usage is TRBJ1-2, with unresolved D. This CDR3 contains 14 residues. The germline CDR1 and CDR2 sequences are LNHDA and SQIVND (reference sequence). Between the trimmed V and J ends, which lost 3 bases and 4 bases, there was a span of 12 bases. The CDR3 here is CASSIADNFYGYTF. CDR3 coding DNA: TGTGCCAGTAGTATCGCAGACAATTTCTATGGCTACACCTTC.

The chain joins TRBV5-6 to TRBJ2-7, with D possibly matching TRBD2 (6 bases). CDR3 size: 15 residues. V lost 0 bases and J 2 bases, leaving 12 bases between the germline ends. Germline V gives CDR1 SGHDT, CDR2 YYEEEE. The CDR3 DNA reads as TGTGCCAGCAGCTTGGTAGGAGGGATGGCCTACGAGCAGTACTTC. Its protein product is CASSLVGGMAYEQYF.

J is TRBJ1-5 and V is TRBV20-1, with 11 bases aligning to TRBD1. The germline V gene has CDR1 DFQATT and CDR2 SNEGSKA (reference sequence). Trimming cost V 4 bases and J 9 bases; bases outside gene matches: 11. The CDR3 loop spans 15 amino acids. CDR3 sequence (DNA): TGCAGTGCTAATTCCGGGACAGGGGGATTCGGGCCCCAGCATTTT. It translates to CSANSGTGGFGPQHF.

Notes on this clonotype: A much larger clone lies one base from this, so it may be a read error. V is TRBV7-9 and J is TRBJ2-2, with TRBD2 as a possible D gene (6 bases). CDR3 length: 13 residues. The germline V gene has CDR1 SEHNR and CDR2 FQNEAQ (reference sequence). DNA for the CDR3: TGTGCCGGCAGCCCGGAGGGGACCGGGGAGCTGTTTTTT. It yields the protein CAGSPEGTGELFF.

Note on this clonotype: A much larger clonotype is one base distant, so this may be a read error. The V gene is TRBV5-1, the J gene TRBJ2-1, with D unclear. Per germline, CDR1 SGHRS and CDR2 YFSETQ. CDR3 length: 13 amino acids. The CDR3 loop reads CASIGTWSNEQSF. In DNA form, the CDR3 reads TGCGCCAGCATCGGAACCTGGAGCAATGAGCAGTCCTTC. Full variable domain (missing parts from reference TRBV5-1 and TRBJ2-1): KAGVTQTPRYLIKTRGQQVTLSCSPISGHRSVSWYQQTPGQGLQFLFEYFSETQRNKGNFPGRFSGRQFSNSRSEMNVSTLELGDSALYLCASIGTWSNEQSFGPGTRLTVL.

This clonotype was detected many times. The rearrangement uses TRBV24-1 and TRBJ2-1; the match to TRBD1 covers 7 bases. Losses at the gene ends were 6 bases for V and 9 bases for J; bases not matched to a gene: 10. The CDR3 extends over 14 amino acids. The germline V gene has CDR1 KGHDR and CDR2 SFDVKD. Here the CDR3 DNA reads TGTGCCACCAGTCTAAACAGGGGTGGGGGTGAGCAGTTCTTC. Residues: CATSLNRGGGEQFF.

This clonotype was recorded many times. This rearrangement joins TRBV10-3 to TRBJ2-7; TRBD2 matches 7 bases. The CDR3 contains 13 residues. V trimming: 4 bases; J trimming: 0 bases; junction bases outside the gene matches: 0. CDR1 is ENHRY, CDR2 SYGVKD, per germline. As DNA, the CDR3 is TGTGCCATCAGTGGCGGGAGCTCCTACGAGCAGTACTTC. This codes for CAISGGSSYEQYF.

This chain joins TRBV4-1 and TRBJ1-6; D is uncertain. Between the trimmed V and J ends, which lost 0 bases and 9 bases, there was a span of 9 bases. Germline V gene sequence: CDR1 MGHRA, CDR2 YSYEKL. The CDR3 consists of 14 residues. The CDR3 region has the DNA TGCGCCAGCAGCCAAGAAGAGGGTCTTTCACCCCTCCACTTT. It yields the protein CASSQEEGLSPLHF.

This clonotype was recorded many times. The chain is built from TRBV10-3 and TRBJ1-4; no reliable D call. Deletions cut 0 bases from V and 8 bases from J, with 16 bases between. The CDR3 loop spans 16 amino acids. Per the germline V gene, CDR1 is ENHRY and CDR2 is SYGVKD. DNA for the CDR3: TGTGCCATCAGTGAGTCGTCTAATCAGAACGTGGAAAAACTGTTTTTT. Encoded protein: CAISESSNQNVEKLFF.

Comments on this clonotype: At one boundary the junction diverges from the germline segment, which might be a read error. CDR3 amino acids: CSGSGTLNAEAFF. The CDR3 DNA follows: TGCAGCGGTAGTGGCACATTGAACGCTGAAGCTTTCTTT. V and J are TRBV29-1 and TRBJ1-1; D unclear. CDR1 and CDR2 (germline): SQVTM, ANQGSEA. CDR3 length: 13 residues. The whole variable domain, remainder taken from reference TRBV29-1 and TRBJ1-1, is SAVISQKPSRDICQRGTSLTIQCQVDSQVTMMFWYRQQPGQSLTLIATANQGSEATYESGFVIDKFPISRPNLTFSTLTVSNMSPEDSSIYLCSGSGTLNAEAFFGQGTRLTVV.

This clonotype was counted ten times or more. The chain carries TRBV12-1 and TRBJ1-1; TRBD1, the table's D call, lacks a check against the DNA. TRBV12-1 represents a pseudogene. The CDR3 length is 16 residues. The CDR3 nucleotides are TGTGCCAGCACCCCTGAACGACCGAATTTGAACACTGAAGCTTTCTTT. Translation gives CASTPERPNLNTEAFF.

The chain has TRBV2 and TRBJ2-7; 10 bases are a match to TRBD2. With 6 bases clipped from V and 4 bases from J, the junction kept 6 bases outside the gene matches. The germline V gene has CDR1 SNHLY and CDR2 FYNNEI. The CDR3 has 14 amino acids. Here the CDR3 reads CASRAGTSVYEQYF. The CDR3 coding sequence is TGTGCCAGCAGAGCCGGGACTAGCGTTTACGAGCAGTACTTC.

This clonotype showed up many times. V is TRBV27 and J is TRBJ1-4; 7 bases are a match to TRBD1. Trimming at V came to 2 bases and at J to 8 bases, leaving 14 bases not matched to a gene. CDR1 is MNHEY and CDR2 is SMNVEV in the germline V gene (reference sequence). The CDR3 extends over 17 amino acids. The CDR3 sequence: CASSLETGDGTPEKLFF. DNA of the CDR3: TGTGCCAGCAGTTTAGAAACAGGGGATGGAACCCCCGAAAAACTGTTTTTT.

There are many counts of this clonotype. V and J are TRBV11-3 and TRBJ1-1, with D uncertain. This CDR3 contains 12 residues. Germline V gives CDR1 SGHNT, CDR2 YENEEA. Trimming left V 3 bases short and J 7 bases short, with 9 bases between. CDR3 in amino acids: CASSFVDGEAFF. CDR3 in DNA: TGTGCCAGCAGCTTCGTAGACGGTGAAGCTTTCTTT.